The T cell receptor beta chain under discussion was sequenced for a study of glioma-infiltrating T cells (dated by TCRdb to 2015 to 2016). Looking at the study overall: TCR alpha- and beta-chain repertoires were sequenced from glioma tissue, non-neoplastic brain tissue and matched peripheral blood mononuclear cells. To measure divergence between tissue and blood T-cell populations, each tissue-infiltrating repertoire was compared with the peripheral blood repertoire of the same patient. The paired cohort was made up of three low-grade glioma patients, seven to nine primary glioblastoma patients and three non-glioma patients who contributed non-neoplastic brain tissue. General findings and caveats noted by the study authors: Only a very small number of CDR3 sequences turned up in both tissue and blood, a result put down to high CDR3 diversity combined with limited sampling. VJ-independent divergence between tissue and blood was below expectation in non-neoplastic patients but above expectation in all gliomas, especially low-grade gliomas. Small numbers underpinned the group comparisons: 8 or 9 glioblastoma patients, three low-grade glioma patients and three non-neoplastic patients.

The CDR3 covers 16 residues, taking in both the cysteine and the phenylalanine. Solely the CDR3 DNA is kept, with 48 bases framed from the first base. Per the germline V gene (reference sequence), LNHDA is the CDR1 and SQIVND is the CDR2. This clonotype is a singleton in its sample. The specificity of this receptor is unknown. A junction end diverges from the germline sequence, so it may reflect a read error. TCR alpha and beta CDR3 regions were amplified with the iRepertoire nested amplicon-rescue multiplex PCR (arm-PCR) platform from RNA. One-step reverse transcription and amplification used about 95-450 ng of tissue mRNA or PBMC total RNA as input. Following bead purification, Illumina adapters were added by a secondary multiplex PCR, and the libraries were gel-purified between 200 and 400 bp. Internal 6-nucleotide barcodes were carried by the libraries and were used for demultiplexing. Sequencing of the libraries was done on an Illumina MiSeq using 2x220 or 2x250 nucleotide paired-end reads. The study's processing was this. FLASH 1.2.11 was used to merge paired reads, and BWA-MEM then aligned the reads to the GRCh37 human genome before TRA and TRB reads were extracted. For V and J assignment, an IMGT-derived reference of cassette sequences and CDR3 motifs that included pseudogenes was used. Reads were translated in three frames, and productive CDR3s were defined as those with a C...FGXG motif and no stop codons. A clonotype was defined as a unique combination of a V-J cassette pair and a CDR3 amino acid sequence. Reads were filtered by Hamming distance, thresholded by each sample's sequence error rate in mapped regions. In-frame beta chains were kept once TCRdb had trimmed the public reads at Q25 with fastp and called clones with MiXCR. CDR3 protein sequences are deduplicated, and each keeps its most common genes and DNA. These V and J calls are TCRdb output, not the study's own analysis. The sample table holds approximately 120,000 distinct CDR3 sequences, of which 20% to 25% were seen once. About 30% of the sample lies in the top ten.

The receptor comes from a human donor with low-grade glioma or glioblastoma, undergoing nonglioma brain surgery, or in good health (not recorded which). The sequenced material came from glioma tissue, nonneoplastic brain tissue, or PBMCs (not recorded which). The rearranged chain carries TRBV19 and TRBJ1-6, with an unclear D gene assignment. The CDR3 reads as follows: CASSIDQALRNSHLHF. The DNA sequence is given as TGTGCCAGTAGTATAGATCAAGCTTTGCGTAATTCACACCTCCACTTT.